This T cell receptor (beta chain) originates from a study of cytomegalovirus exposure and HLA in healthy donors. Notes on the study in general: Presence/absence analyses rested on an assumption that sequencing depth was roughly uniform across donors.

On this clone: Its antigen is undetermined.

In germline, CDR1 is PRHDT, CDR2 FYEKMQ (reference sequence). Trimming removed 1 base at V and 1 base at J, with 11 bases between. The CDR3 runs 17 residues. It was with 60 Vbeta and 13 Jbeta primers that the PCR ran. Assay used: immunoSEQ multiplex PCR; TCRdb lists only in-frame clones, some missing. The table lists 250,000 or so clones, roughly four fifths of them singletons, with about 7.5% in the top ten. The chain recombines TRBV13 with TRBJ2-6; a weak D match, TRBD2 (6 bases). The sequenced sample consisted of PBMCs. This clonotype was obtained from a woman aged 60 to 75 in good health and CMV-seropositive. The CDR3 DNA follows: TGTGCCAGCAGCTTAGTCACGGGGGTTTCTGGGGCCAACGTCCTGACTTTC. It is translated as CASSLVTGVSGANVLTF.